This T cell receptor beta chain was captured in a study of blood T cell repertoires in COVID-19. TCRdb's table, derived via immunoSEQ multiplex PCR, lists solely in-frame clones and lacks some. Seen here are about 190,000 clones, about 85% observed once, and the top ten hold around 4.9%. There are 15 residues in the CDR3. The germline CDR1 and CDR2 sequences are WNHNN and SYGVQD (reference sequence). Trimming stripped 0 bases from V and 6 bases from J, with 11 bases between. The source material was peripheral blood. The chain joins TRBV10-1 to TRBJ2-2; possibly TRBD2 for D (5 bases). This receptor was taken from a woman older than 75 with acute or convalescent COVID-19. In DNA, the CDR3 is TGCGCCAGCAGTGAGTCAACCTACGGGGCCGGGGAGCTGTTTTTT. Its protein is CASSESTYGAGELFF.